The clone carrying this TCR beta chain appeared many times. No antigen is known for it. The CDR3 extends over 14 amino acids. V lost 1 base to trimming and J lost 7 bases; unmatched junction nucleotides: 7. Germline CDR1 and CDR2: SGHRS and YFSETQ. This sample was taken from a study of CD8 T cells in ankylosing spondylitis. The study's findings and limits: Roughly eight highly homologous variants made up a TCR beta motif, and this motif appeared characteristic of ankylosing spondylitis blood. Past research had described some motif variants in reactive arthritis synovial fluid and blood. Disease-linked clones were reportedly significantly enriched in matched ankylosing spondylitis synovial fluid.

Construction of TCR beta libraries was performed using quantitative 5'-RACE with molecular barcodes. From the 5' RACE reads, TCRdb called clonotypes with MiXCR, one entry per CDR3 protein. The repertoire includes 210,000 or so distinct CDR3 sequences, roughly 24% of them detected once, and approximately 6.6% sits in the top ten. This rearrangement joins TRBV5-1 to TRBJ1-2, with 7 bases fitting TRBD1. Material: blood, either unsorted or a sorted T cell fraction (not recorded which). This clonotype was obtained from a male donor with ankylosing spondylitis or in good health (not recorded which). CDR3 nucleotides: TGCGCCAGCAGCTTGACAGGGGATGTTAGTGGCTACACCTTC. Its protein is CASSLTGDVSGYTF. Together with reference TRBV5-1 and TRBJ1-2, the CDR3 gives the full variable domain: KAGVTQTPRYLIKTRGQQVTLSCSPISGHRSVSWYQQTPGQGLQFLFEYFSETQRNKGNFPGRFSGRQFSNSRSEMNVSTLELGDSALYLCASSLTGDVSGYTFGSGTRLTVV.